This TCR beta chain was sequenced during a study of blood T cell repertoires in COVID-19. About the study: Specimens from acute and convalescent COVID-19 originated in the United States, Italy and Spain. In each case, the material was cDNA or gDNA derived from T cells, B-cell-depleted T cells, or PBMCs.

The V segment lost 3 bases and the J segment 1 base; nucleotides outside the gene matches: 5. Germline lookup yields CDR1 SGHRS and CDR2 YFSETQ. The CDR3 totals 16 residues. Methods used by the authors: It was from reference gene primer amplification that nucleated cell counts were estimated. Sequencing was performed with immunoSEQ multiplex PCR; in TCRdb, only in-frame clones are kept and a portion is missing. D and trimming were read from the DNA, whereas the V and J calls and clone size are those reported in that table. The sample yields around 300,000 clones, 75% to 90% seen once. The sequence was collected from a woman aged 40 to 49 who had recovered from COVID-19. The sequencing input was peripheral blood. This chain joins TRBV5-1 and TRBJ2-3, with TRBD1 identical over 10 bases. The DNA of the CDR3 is TGCGCCAGCAGCTGGGTCGGGACAGGGGGCACAGATACGCAGTATTTT. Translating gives CASSWVGTGGTDTQYF. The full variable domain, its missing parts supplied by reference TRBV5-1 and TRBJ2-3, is KAGVTQTPRYLIKTRGQQVTLSCSPISGHRSVSWYQQTPGQGLQFLFEYFSETQRNKGNFPGRFSGRQFSNSRSEMNVSTLELGDSALYLCASSWVGTGGTDTQYFGPGTRLTVL.